This paragraph covers one T cell receptor (beta chain) sequence. The source of the sample is a study of a mutant IDH1 vaccine in newly diagnosed glioma. Clones were sequenced by immunoSEQ multiplex PCR, and TCRdb holds only the in-frame ones, with some missing. The sample has 40,000 or so clones, 80% to 95% seen once. With 2 bases clipped from V and 13 bases from J, the junction kept 2 bases outside the gene matches. CDR3 length equals 11 residues. The V gene's germline CDR1 is SQVTM and CDR2 ANQGSEA. Noted time point: baseline, week 1 (first vaccination visit). Treatment of the sample: pre-vaccination baseline after standard-of-care therapy.

The sequence derives from a man aged 18 to 29 with glioma. The specimen was PBMCs, collected from a glioma patient treated with radiotherapy, temozolomide or both. The chain recombines TRBV29-1 with TRBJ1-4; 9 positions agree with TRBD1. The CDR3 reads CSVELTGGLFF. DNA for the CDR3: TGCAGCGTTGAATTGACAGGGGGACTGTTTTTT.